This is a list of T cell receptor beta chains from one sample in a study of blood T cell repertoires in COVID-19. Generated by immunoSEQ multiplex PCR, the TCRdb table keeps only in-frame clones and is missing some. The table shows about 80,000 clones, with around 88% occurring only once. Sequenced sample: peripheral blood. These receptors all stem from a woman older than 75 with acute or convalescent COVID-19. Both conserved end residues are part of each CDR3. D genes are given only for firm matches. Where a row states a size, it is once, few, many or the class of an expanded clone; other rows omit it.

CDR3aa	CDR3nt	len	v_gene	j_gene	d_gene	abundance
CASSLYYTQYF	TGTGCCAGCAGCCTATACTATACGCAGTATTTT	11	TRBV14	TRBJ2-3	NA	few
CASSAPVSQGRTEAFF	TGTGCCAGCAGCGCCCCCGTTAGTCAGGGTCGGACTGAAGCTTTCTTT	16	TRBV5-4	TRBJ1-1	NA	NA
CASRGGWNSPLHF	TGTGCCAGTAGGGGAGGGTGGAATTCACCCCTCCACTTT	13	TRBV19	TRBJ1-6	NA	NA
CASSSDREGRTSISSEQFF	TGTGCCAGCTCATCCGACAGGGAGGGAAGGACTAGCATTTCAAGTGAGCAGTTCTTC	19	TRBV18	TRBJ2-1	NA	NA
CASSAGVLRANVLTF	TGTGCCAGCAGCGCCGGAGTACTGAGGGCCAACGTCCTGACTTTC	15	TRBV7-2	TRBJ2-6	NA	NA
CASSVTPRDNEKLFF	TGTGCCAGCAGCGTAACCCCGAGGGATAATGAAAAACTGTTTTTT	15	TRBV9	TRBJ1-4	NA	NA
CAWSVRASGRNAYEQYF	TGTGCCTGGAGTGTAAGGGCTAGCGGGAGAAACGCCTACGAGCAGTACTTC	17	TRBV30	TRBJ2-7	TRBD2	NA
CASSSPGQGADTQYF	TGTGCCAGCAGTTCCCCCGGACAGGGTGCAGATACGCAGTATTTT	15	TRBV27	TRBJ2-3	TRBD1	NA
CASSLDGSGTDTQYF	TGTGCCAGCAGCTTAGATGGCAGCGGCACAGATACGCAGTATTTT	15	TRBV11-2	TRBJ2-3	NA	NA
CASSLRGNQPQHF	TGTGCCAGCAGCTTGAGAGGGAATCAGCCCCAGCATTTT	13	TRBV5-8	TRBJ1-5	NA	NA
CASSDPGNQPQHF	TGTGCCAGCAGTGACCCTGGCAATCAGCCCCAGCATTTT	13	TRBV6-1	TRBJ1-5	NA	NA
CASSEWRTAPYNEQFF	TGTGCCAGCAGTGAATGGCGAACAGCCCCCTACAATGAGCAGTTCTTC	16	TRBV2	TRBJ2-1	NA	NA
CASRKTQVMNTEAFF	TGTGCCAGCCGTAAAACCCAGGTCATGAACACTGAAGCTTTCTTT	15	TRBV27	TRBJ1-1	NA	NA
CASSKKTGGDQPQHF	TGTGCCAGCAGTAAAAAGACAGGGGGCGATCAGCCCCAGCATTTT	15	TRBV27	TRBJ1-5	TRBD1	NA
CASSIGGGRSNQPQHF	TGTGCCAGTAGTATAGGGGGGGGGCGAAGCAATCAGCCCCAGCATTTT	16	TRBV19	TRBJ1-5	NA	NA
CASSIILAETQYF	TGTGCCAGTAGTATCATACTAGCGGAGACCCAGTACTTC	13	TRBV19	TRBJ2-5	TRBD2	NA
CASSYSGAGNTIYF	TGTGCCAGCAGTTACTCCGGGGCTGGAAACACCATATATTTT	14	TRBV6-6	TRBJ1-3	NA	NA
CAGAPGRGKYNEQFF	TGTGCCGGCGCCCCCGGGCGGGGGAAGTACAATGAGCAGTTCTTC	15	TRBV7-8	TRBJ2-1	TRBD2	NA
CASSPTGISYEQYF	TGCGCCAGCAGCCCGACGGGGATCTCCTACGAGCAGTACTTC	14	TRBV5-1	TRBJ2-7	NA	NA
CASRGGQGHTGELFF	TGTGCCAGCAGGGGGGGACAGGGCCACACCGGGGAGCTGTTTTTT	15	TRBV6-6	TRBJ2-2	TRBD1	NA
CASSGTLGRNEQFF	TGTGCCAGCAGTGGCACCCTAGGGAGAAATGAGCAGTTCTTC	14	TRBV2	TRBJ2-1	NA	NA
CASSRGQGRNEQYF	TGTGCCAGTAGTAGGGGACAGGGGAGGAACGAGCAGTACTTC	14	TRBV19	TRBJ2-7	TRBD1	NA
CASSEDRGREGYTF	TGTGCCAGCAGTGAGGACAGGGGGCGCGAAGGCTACACCTTC	14	TRBV6-1	TRBJ1-2	TRBD1	NA
CASSKNVDEQYF	TGCGCCAGCTCTAAGAACGTGGACGAGCAGTACTTC	12	TRBV5-1	TRBJ2-7	NA	NA
CASSTPDRGYNEQFF	TGTGCCAGTAGTACGCCGGACAGGGGTTACAATGAGCAGTTCTTC	15	TRBV19	TRBJ2-1	TRBD1	NA
CASSVGGADTEAFF	TGCGCCAGCAGCGTAGGGGGCGCGGACACTGAAGCTTTCTTT	14	TRBV5-1	TRBJ1-1	TRBD1	NA
CASRQSPGQGQETQYF	TGCGCCAGCAGACAATCCCCGGGACAGGGGCAAGAGACCCAGTACTTC	16	TRBV5-1	TRBJ2-5	TRBD1	NA
CATWTSGRADTQYF	TGTGCCACCTGGACTAGCGGGAGAGCAGATACGCAGTATTTT	14	TRBV19	TRBJ2-3	TRBD2	once
CASSLTGLASTDTQYF	TGTGCCAGCAGCCTCACTGGACTAGCCAGCACAGATACGCAGTATTTT	16	TRBV7-3	TRBJ2-3	TRBD2	NA
CASSPSGLAGWNEQFF	TGTGCCAGCAGCCCATCGGGACTAGCGGGGTGGAATGAGCAGTTCTTC	16	TRBV7-2	TRBJ2-1	TRBD2	NA